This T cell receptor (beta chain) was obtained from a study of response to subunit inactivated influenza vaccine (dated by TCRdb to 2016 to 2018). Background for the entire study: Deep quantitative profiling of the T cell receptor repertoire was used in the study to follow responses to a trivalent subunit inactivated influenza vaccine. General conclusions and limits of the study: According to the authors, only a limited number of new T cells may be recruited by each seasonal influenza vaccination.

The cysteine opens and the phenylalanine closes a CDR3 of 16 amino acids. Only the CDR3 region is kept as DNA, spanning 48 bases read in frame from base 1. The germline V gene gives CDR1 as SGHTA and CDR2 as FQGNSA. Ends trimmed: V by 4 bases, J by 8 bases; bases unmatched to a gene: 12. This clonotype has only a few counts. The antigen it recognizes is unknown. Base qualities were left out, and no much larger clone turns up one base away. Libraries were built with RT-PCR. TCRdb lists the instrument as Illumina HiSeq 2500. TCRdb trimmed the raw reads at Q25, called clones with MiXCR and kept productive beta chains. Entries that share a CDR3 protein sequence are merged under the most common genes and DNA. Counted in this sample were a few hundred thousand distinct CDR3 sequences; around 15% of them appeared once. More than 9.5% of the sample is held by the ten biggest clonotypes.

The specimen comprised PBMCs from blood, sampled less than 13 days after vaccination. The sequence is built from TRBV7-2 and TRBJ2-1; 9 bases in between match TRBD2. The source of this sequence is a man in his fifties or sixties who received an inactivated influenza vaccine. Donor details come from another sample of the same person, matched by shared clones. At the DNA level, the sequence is TGTGCCAGCAGCTACTCCGGGACTAGCCCAGGCGATGAGCAGTTCTTC. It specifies CASSYSGTSPGDEQFF.